These T cell receptor beta chains were read from a single sample in a study of blood T cell repertoires in COVID-19. TCRdb's table, derived via immunoSEQ multiplex PCR, lists solely in-frame clones and lacks some. This sample carries some 170,000 clones, approximately 75% of them seen once, and the ten largest clones take roughly 11%. The sample comprised peripheral blood. These receptors originate from a human donor in a cohort sampled during active COVID-19. Each CDR3 is given without its conserved first and last residue. The order of the fields is D gene, V gene, CDR3 protein. The D gene is left open where the match is weak.

TRBD2,TRBV5-4,ASSLRTSGTTEQY
TRBD2,TRBV7-9,ASSASGRARYYEQY
.,TRBV10-3,AISEQGQGSTDTQY
.,TRBV7-8,ASSLLQGNTEAF
TRBD1,TRBV10-3,AISGGTGTYNEQF
TRBD2,TRBV3-1/TRBV3-2,ASSQEQASGRETQY
TRBD2,TRBV6-5,ASSRTSGRSLY
.,TRBV3-1/TRBV3-2,ASSPLSTDTQY
TRBD2,TRBV27,ASSLGGGGNEQF
.,TRBV7-2,ASSFRGGNTEAF
TRBD1,TRBV27,ASSPGTGGTRELF
TRBD1,TRBV24-1,ATIRPRGQGLTDTQY
.,TRBV16,ASSTHRGLGNTEAF
.,TRBV19,ASSILTGGTEAF
TRBD2,TRBV18,ASSPWGGGASRTYEQY
.,TRBV5-1,ASSLQMAGDSYNEQF
TRBD1,TRBV6-5,ASSPGQGPTYEQY